This TCR beta chain is drawn from a study of T cell responses to AZD1222 COVID-19 vaccine. Broader study findings: Sampled repertoires all dated from after the peak T cell response. At baseline, just a handful of AZD1222 recipients tested seropositive. CD4 TCRs linked to vaccination spanned spike, dominating at 160-218 and 743-854.

With respect to this clone: Its antigen is still unknown.

Per the germline V gene, CDR1 is MNHNY and CDR2 is SVGAGI (reference sequence). The CDR3 has 16 residues. V was pared by 5 bases and J by 7 bases, with 18 bases between. Method: immunoSEQ multiplex PCR; TCRdb's copy keeps in-frame clones and lacks some. Found here are 35,000 to 55,000 clones, 83% of them singletons; the top ten hold under 65%. This sequence was found in an adult in good health. This material consisted of peripheral blood, taken on day 0 of AZD1222 vaccination. The V call is TRBV6-6, the J call TRBJ1-6; D may be TRBD1 (6 bases). In nucleotides, the CDR3 is TGTGCCAGCAGTCTCCTAATTCCGGGGGCGAATTCACCCCTCCACTTT. Translating gives CASSLLIPGANSPLHF.